This TCR beta chain appears in the sequencing data of a study of CD8 T cells in ankylosing spondylitis. General study findings and limits: Earlier literature documents some of the motif variants in reactive arthritis synovial fluid and blood.

5'-RACE, quantitative and with molecular barcodes, yielded the TCR beta libraries. MiXCR was run by TCRdb on the 5' RACE reads, yielding one entry per CDR3 protein. The table has about 66,000 distinct CDR3 sequences, roughly 6.2% seen once; the top ten hold 5%. Worth noting for this clonotype: Its antigen is not known.

J gave up 0 bases and V 0 bases, and 7 bases lay outside the gene matches. Looked up from germline, CDR1 is SGHDT and CDR2 is YYEEEE. The CDR3 runs 17 residues. The sequence was collected from a male donor with ankylosing spondylitis. V is TRBV5-6 and J is TRBJ1-1; TRBD1 agrees at 8 bases. What was sequenced was synovial fluid, either unsorted or a sorted T cell fraction (not recorded which). CDR3 bases: TGTGCCAGCAGCTTGGCCCTACAGGGGGTATTGAACACTGAAGCTTTCTTT. The encoded protein is CASSLALQGVLNTEAFF.